Below are 16 T cell receptor beta chains sequenced from a single sample in a study of blood T cell repertoires in COVID-19 (dated by TCRdb to the early 2020s). Receptor amplification or capture employed the immunoSEQ multiplex PCR assay. Sourced from immuneACCESS, this table was stored by TCRdb with only in-frame sequences that have V and J called. A share of the clones is absent; for the studies checked, an unresolved V gene accounts for under half, and the remainder has no known explanation. Present in this sample are approximately 480,000 clones, around 90% of which were seen just once. The ten most abundant clones make up under 0.75% of the sample. The specimen sequenced was PBMCs or T cells enriched from blood (not recorded which). The origin of the receptors is a woman between 18 and 29 years old who had recovered from COVID-19.

With regard to this clone: Other DNA sequences in this sample translate to the same CDR3. This rearrangement joins TRBV5-1 to TRBJ2-1; a possible D gene is TRBD1 (5 bases). V was cut by 0 bases and J by 6 bases, with 7 bases left in between. The length of the CDR3 is 13 residues. Germline V gene data show CDR1 as SGHRS and CDR2 as YFSETQ. This CDR3 reads CASSLGQGNEQFF. The CDR3, as DNA: TGCGCCAGCAGCTTGGGGCAGGGCAATGAGCAGTTCTTC. The entire variable domain, with the rest obtained from reference TRBV5-1 and TRBJ2-1, is as follows: KAGVTQTPRYLIKTRGQQVTLSCSPISGHRSVSWYQQTPGQGLQFLFEYFSETQRNKGNFPGRFSGRQFSNSRSEMNVSTLELGDSALYLCASSLGQGNEQFFGPGTRLTVL.

The rearrangement uses TRBV3-1 (or the pseudogene TRBV3-2) and TRBJ1-2; D possibly corresponds to TRBD1 (6 bases). CDR1 is LGHDT and CDR2 is YNNKEL in the germline V gene (reference sequence). Trimming removed 2 bases from V and 4 bases from J, with 14 bases in between. The CDR3 is 15 residues long. The chain's CDR3 is CASSQIQDSPYGYTF. The CDR3 region has the DNA TGTGCCAGCAGCCAAATCCAGGACAGTCCCTATGGCTACACCTTC.

This clone has only a few counts. This chain links TRBV5-4 with TRBJ2-5; TRBD2 matches at 9 bases. This CDR3 is built from 16 residues. Trimming at V came to 8 bases and at J to 3 bases, leaving 14 bases not matched to a gene. Germline V gene lookup returns CDR1 SGHNT and CDR2 YYREEE (reference sequence). CDR3 amino acids: CASLAGRNREEETQYF. The CDR3 DNA reads TGTGCCAGTCTAGCGGGGAGGAACAGGGAAGAAGAGACCCAGTACTTC.

J is TRBJ1-2 and V is TRBV15; D is possibly TRBD1 (6 bases). Trimming took 5 bases from V and 5 from J, leaving 15 bases between them. This CDR3 comprises 14 residues. Germline CDR1 LNHNV, CDR2 YYDKDF (reference sequence). Here the CDR3 reads CATSLRDIRYGYTF. DNA of the CDR3: TGTGCCACCAGCCTCCGGGACATTCGATATGGCTACACCTTC.

V gene TRBV2 combines with J gene TRBJ2-7; no reliable D call. The germline gives CDR1 SNHLY, CDR2 FYNNEI. The V end was cut by 7 bases, the J end by 3 bases, with 10 bases between. The CDR3 runs to 12 residues. The CDR3 DNA sequence: TGTGCCAGCACCGGTGGAGTCTACGAGCAGTACTTC. Amino acid sequence: CASTGGVYEQYF.

This clone was counted a single time. This chain connects TRBV5-4 to TRBJ1-5; D uncertain. This CDR3 comprises 14 residues. The V end was cut by 5 bases, the J end by 1 base, with 10 bases between. Germline values: CDR1 SGHNT, CDR2 YYREEE (reference sequence). CDR3 loop: CASSREGSNQPQHF. The DNA of the CDR3 is TGTGCCAGCAGTAGAGAGGGAAGCAATCAGCCCCAGCATTTT.

CDR3 residues: CASSMGGFEKLFF. The DNA of the CDR3 is TGTGCCAGTAGTATGGGAGGGTTTGAAAAACTGTTTTTT. This chain uses TRBV19 with TRBJ1-4; no clear D gene. The CDR3 has 13 residues. The V end lost 3 bases, the J end lost 7 bases, and 9 bases lay between the germline ends. CDR1 LNHDA and CDR2 SQIVND come from the germline V gene (reference sequence).

With respect to this clone: At one boundary the junction diverges from the germline segment, which might be a read error. The gene calls are TRBV10-3 and TRBJ2-7; the match to TRBD1 covers 7 bases. The length of the CDR3 is 13 residues. Germline CDR1 ENHRY, CDR2 SYGVKD. CDR3 amino acids: CAISDPPDRPERF. In nucleotides, the CDR3 is TGTGCCATCAGTGACCCCCCGGACAGGCCAGAGAGATTC.

This chain links TRBV19 with TRBJ2-3; D is ambiguous. Trimming pared 3 bases from V and 3 bases from J, leaving 7 bases between. The CDR3 consists of 13 residues. The germline CDR1 and CDR2 sequences are LNHDA and SQIVND (reference sequence). The CDR3 loop reads CASSILTTDTQYF. DNA for the CDR3: TGTGCCAGTAGTATTCTGACAACAGATACGCAGTATTTT.

The rearrangement joins TRBV20-1 to TRBJ1-2; D possibly corresponds to TRBD1 (5 bases). Deletions cut 3 bases from V and 1 base from J, with 15 bases between. Germline V gene sequence: CDR1 DFQATT, CDR2 SNEGSKA (reference sequence). This CDR3 comprises 15 residues. This CDR3 reads CSASGRGKDNYGYTF. The CDR3 DNA sequence: TGCAGTGCTAGTGGTCGGGGGAAGGATAACTATGGCTACACCTTC.

This chain uses TRBV2 with TRBJ2-5; TRBD2 agrees at 12 bases. This CDR3 is 15 amino acids long. The germline V gene has CDR1 SNHLY and CDR2 FYNNEI. V shed 7 bases and J 5 bases; nucleotides not matched to a gene: 8. DNA of the CDR3: TGTGCCAGCAACCTACTAGCGGGGGGTTGGGAGACCCAGTACTTC. It is translated as CASNLLAGGWETQYF.

This clone was seen a single time. The chain links TRBV19 to TRBJ2-5; TRBD2 aligns across 11 bases. This CDR3 has 15 residues. Germline V lookup: CDR1 LNHDA, CDR2 SQIVND (reference sequence). J lost 4 bases, V lost 4 bases, and 5 bases had no gene match. The CDR3 DNA sequence: TGTGCCAGTAGTACGCTAGCGGGGGGTTCAGAGACCCAGTACTTC. Its translation is CASSTLAGGSETQYF.

The V and J genes are TRBV7-9 and TRBJ2-3, with 13 nucleotides matching TRBD2. The CDR3 is made up of 15 amino acids. Germline V gene data show CDR1 as SEHNR and CDR2 as FQNEAQ (reference sequence). V lost 5 bases to trimming and J lost 7 bases; unmatched junction nucleotides: 6. The DNA for the CDR3 is TGTGCCAGCAGCCGACTAGCGGGGGGCCGGAATACGCAGTATTTT. Translated, it gives CASSRLAGGRNTQYF.

V is TRBV9 and J is TRBJ2-3, with TRBD1 matching over 7 bases. V gave up 0 bases and J gave up 6 bases; unmatched junction bases: 7. The length of the CDR3 is 15 residues. Germline CDR1 is SGDLS and CDR2 is YYNGEE. CDR3 sequence reads: CASSVEGRGMDTQYF. The CDR3 DNA is TGTGCCAGCAGCGTAGAGGGCAGGGGGATGGATACGCAGTATTTT.

V usage is TRBV21-1 and J usage is TRBJ1-5; the listed D gene, TRBD1, was not tested against the DNA. TRBV21-1 is noted as a pseudogene. CDR3 length equals 17 residues. Here the CDR3 reads CASSPPGTGGGNQPQHF. The CDR3 nucleotides read TGTGCCAGCAGCCCCCCGGGGACAGGGGGGGGCAATCAGCCCCAGCATTTT.

The rearrangement joins TRBV28 to TRBJ1-1; D not certain. The CDR3 is made up of 12 amino acids. V gave up 3 bases and J gave up 3 bases, with 5 bases separating them. The germline V gene encodes CDR1 MDHEN and CDR2 SYDVKM. The DNA for the CDR3 is TGTGCCAGCAGTTTTTTAGACACTGAAGCTTTCTTT. Translation gives CASSFLDTEAFF.